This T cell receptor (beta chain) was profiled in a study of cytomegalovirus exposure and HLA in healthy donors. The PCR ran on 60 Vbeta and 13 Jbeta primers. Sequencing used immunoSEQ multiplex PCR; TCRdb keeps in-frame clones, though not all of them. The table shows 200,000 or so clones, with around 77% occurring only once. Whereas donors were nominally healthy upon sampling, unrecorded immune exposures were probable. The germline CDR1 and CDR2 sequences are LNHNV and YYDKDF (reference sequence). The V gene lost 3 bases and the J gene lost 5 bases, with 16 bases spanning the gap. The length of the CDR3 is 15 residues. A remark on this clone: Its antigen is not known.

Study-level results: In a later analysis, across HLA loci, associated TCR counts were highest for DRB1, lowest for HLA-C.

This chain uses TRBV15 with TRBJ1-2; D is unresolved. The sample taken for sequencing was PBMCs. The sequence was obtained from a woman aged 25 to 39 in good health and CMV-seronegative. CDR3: CATSRETMTGYGYTF. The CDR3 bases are TGTGCCACCAGCAGGGAAACCATGACGGGGTATGGCTACACCTTC.